This record covers a single T cell receptor beta chain. This sample was included in a study of identical twins. TCRdb re-called the 5' RACE reads with MiXCR, one entry per CDR3 protein. The sample has about 690,000 distinct CDR3 sequences, 21% seen once. These sequences were also reported in another study, on T cells expressing NK-cell markers. From that paper: CD3+CD56+NKG2C+, CD3+CD56+NKG2C- and CD3+CD56-NKG2C+ T cells, once sorted, supplied the TCR beta repertoires.

This TCR was recovered from a young woman in good health. The sequenced material came from PBMCs.

The CDR3 region has the DNA TGCGCCAGCAGCTTGTCTTTAGCGGCCCAGAGCACAGATACGCAGTATTTT. Its protein product is CASSLSLAAQSTDTQYF. The chain has TRBV5-1 and TRBJ2-3, with a tentative D call TRBD2 (6 bases). The CDR3 consists of 17 residues. Trimming removed 1 base from V and 0 bases from J, with 15 bases in between. Germline CDR1 SGHRS, CDR2 YFSETQ.